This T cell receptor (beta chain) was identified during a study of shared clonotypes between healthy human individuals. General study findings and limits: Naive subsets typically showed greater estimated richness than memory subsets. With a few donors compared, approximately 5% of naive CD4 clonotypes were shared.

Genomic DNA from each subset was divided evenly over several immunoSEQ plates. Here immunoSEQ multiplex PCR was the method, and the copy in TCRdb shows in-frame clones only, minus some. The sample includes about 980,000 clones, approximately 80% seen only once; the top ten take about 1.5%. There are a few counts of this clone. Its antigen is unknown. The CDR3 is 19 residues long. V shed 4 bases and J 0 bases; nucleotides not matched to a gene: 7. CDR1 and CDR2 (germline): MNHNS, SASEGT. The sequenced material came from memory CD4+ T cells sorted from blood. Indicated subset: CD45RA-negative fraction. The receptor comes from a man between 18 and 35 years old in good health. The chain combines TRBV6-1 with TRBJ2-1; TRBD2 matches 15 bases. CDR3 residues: CASSAGLAGGPSSYNEQFF. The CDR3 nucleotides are TGTGCCAGCAGTGCGGGACTAGCGGGGGGTCCGAGCTCCTACAATGAGCAGTTCTTC.